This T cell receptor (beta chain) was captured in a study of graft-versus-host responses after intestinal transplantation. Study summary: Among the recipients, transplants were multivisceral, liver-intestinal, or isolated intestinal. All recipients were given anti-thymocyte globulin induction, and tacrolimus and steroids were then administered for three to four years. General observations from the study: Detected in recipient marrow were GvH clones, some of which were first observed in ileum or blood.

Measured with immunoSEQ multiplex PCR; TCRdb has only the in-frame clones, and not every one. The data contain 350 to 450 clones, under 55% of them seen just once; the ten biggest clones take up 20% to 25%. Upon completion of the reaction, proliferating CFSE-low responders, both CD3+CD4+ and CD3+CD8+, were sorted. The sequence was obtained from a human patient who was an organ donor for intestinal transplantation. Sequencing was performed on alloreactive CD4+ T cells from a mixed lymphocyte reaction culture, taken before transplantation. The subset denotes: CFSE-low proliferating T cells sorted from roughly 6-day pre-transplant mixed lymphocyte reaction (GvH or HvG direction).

In DNA, the CDR3 is TGTGCCAGCTCACCAGGAGTCCAAGAGACCCAGTACTTC. It translates to CASSPGVQETQYF. This rearrangement joins TRBV18 to TRBJ2-5; D call uncertain. Trimming left V 2 bases short and J 1 base short, with 5 bases between. The CDR3 extends over 13 amino acids. Per germline, CDR1 KGHSH and CDR2 LQKENI.